The entry below gives a single T cell receptor beta chain sequence along with its context. Its antigen remains unidentified. No base-level quality is on record; no much larger clone is a single base apart. Library preparation used the immunoSEQ multiplex PCR assay. TCRdb's version of the immuneACCESS table is confined to in-frame rearrangements and falls short of the full clone set. An unresolved V gene accounts for under half of the shortfall where checked; the remainder is of unknown origin. Here the sample has around 75,000 clones; 84% occur a single time. Roughly 28% of the sample comes from the top ten. The data are from a study of control samples from healthy donors and cancer patients (dated by TCRdb to 2019 to 2021). V and J are truncated by 8 bases and 5 bases respectively, leaving an intervening sequence of 7 bases. The germline V gene (reference sequence) provides CDR1 LNHNV and CDR2 YYDKDF. Taken from cysteine to phenylalanine, the CDR3 has 10 residues. The entry retains the CDR3 DNA only, 30 bases that are in frame from base 1.

The rearrangement joined TRBV15 to TRBJ2-7; the D gene remains uncertain. The sample consisted of blood. This receptor was taken from a man aged 50 to 59 in good health. CDR3 region: CATRINEQYF. The DNA sequence is given as TGTGCCACCCGCATCAACGAGCAGTACTTC. Outside the CDR3, residues come from the reference TRBV15 and TRBJ2-7 proteins, so the full variable domain is: DAMVIQNPRYQVTQFGKPVTLSCSQTLNHNVMYWYQQKSSQAPKLLFHYYDKDFNNEADTPDNFQSRRPNTSFCFLDIRSPGLGDTAMYLCATRINEQYFGPGTRLTVT.